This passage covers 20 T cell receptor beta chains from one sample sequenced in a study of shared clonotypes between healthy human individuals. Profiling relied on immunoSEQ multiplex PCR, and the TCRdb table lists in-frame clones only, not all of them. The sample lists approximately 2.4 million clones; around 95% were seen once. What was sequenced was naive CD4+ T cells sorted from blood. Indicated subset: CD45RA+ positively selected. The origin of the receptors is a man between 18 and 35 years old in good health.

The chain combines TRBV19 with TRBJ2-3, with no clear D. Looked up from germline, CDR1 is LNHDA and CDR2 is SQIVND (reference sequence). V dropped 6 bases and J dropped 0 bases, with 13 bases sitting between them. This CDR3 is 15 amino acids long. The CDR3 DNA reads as TGTGCCAGTAGGACACAAACTCCGAGCACAGATACGCAGTATTTT. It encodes CASRTQTPSTDTQYF.

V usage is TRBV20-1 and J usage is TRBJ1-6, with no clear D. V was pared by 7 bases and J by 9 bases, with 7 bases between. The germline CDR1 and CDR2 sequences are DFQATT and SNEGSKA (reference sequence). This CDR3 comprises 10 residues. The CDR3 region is CSGGTSPLHF. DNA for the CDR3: TGCAGTGGAGGAACTTCACCCCTCCACTTT.

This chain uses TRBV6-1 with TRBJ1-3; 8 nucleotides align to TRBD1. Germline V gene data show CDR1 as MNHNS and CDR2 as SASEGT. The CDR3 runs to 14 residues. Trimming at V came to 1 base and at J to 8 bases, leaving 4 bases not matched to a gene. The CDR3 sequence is CASSEGQGWDTIYF. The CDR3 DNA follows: TGTGCCAGCAGTGAAGGACAGGGGTGGGACACCATATATTTT.

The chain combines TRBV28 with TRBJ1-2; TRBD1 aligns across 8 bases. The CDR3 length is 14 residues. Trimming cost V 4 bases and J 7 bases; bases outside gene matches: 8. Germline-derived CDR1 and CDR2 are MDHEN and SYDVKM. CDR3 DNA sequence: TGTGCCAGCAGTTGGGGGACAGGCGGTTCTGGCTACACCTTC. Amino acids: CASSWGTGGSGYTF.

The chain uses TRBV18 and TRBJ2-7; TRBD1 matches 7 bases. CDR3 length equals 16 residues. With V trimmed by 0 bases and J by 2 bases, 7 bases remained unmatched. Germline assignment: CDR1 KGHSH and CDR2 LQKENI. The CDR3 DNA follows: TGTGCCAGCTCACCACCGGGGACAGTGCTTACCTACGAGCAGTACTTC. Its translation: CASSPPGTVLTYEQYF.

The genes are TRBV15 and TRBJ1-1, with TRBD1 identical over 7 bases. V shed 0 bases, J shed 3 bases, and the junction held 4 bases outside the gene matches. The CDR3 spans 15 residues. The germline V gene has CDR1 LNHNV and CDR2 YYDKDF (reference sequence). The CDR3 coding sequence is TGTGCCACCAGCAGAGATCCGACAGGGTACACTGAAGCTTTCTTT. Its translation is CATSRDPTGYTEAFF.

The CDR3 DNA sequence: TGCGCCAGCAGCCAGGGACTATTAGTCGGGCAGTACTTC. It translates to CASSQGLLVGQYF. The gene calls are TRBV10-1 and TRBJ2-7; 7 positions match TRBD2. V shed 6 bases and J 9 bases; nucleotides not matched to a gene: 11. CDR1 is WNHNN and CDR2 is SYGVQD in the germline V gene (reference sequence). This CDR3 region has 13 residues.

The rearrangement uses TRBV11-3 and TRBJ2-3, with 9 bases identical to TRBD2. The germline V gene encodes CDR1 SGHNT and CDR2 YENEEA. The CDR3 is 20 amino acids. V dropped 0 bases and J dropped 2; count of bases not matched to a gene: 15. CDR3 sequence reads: CASSLDREREVDFATDTQYF. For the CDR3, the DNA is TGTGCCAGCAGCTTAGATCGGGAGCGGGAGGTGGATTTTGCCACAGATACGCAGTATTTT.

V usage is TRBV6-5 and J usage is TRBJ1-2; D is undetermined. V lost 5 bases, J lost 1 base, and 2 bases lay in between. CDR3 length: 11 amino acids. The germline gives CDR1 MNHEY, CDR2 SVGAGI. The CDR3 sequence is CASSNNYGYTF. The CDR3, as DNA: TGTGCCAGCAGTAATAACTATGGCTACACCTTC.

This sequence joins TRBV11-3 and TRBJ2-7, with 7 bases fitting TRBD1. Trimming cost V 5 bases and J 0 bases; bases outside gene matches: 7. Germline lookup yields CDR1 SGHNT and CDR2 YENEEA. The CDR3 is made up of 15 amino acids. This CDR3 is CASSPGQFPSYEQYF. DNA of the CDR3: TGTGCCAGCAGCCCGGGACAGTTCCCCTCCTACGAGCAGTACTTC.

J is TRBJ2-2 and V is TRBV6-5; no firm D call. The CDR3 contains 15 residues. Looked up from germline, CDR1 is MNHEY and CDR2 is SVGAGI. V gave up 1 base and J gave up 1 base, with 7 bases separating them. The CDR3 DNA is TGTGCCAGCAGTTACTTCGGGTTGAACACCGGGGAGCTGTTTTTT. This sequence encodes CASSYFGLNTGELFF.

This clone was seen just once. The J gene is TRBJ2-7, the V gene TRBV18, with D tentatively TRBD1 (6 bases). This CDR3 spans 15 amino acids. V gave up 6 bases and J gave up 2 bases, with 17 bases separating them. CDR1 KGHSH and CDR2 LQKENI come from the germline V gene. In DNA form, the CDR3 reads TGTGCCAGCTCTCCAGGGGTGCGGCAGACCTACGAGCAGTACTTC. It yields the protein CASSPGVRQTYEQYF.

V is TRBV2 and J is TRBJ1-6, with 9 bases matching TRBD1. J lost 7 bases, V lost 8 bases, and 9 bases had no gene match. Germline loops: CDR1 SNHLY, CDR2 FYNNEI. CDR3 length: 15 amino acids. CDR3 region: CASLSLGTGNSPLHF. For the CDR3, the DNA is TGTGCCAGCCTCTCCCTAGGGACAGGGAATTCACCCCTCCACTTT.

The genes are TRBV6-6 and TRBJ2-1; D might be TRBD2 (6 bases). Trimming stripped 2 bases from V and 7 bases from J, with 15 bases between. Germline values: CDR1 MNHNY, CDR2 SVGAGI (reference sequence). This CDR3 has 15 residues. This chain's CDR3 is CASSYPSVVGNEQFF. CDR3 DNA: TGTGCCAGCAGTTACCCTAGCGTTGTTGGGAATGAGCAGTTCTTC.

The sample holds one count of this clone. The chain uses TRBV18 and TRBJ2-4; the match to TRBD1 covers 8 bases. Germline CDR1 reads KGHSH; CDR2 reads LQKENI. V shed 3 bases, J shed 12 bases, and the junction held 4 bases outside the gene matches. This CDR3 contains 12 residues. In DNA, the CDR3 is TGTGCCAGCTCACCCCCGCAGGGGGCTCAGTACTTC. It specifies CASSPPQGAQYF.

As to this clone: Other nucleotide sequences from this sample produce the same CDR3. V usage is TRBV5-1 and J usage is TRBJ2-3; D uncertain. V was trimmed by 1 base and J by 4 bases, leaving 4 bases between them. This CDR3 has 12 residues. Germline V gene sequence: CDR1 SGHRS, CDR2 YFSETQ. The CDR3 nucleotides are TGCGCCAGCAGCTTGTTCTCAGATACGCAGTATTTT. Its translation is CASSLFSDTQYF.

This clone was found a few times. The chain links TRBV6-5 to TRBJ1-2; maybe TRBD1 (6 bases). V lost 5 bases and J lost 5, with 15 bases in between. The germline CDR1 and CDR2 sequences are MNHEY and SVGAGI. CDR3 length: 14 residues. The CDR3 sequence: CASSRQAASYGYTF. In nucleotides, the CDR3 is TGTGCCAGCAGTAGACAGGCAGCTAGTTATGGCTACACCTTC.

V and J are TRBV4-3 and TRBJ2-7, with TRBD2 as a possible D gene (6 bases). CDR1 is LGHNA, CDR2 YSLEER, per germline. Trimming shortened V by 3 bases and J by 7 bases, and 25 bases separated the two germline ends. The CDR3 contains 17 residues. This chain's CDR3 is CASSQVVGGGAAGEQYF. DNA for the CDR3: TGCGCCAGCAGCCAGGTCGTTGGGGGAGGCGCCGCGGGGGAGCAGTACTTC.

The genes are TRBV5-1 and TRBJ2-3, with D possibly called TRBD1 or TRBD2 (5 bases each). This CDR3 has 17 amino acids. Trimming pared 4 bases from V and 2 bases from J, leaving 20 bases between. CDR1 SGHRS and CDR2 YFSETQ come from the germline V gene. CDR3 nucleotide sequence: TGCGCCAGCAGCACCCCGCCGGGGCCCAGGGCCACAGATACGCAGTATTTT. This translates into CASSTPPGPRATDTQYF. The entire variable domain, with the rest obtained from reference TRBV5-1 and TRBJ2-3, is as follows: KAGVTQTPRYLIKTRGQQVTLSCSPISGHRSVSWYQQTPGQGLQFLFEYFSETQRNKGNFPGRFSGRQFSNSRSEMNVSTLELGDSALYLCASSTPPGPRATDTQYFGPGTRLTVL.

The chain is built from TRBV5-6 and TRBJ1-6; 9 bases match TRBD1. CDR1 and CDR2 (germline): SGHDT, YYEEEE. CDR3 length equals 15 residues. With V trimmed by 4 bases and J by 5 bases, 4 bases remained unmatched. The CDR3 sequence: CASSPTGGNNSPLHF. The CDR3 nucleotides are TGTGCCAGCAGCCCAACAGGGGGCAATAATTCACCCCTCCACTTT.